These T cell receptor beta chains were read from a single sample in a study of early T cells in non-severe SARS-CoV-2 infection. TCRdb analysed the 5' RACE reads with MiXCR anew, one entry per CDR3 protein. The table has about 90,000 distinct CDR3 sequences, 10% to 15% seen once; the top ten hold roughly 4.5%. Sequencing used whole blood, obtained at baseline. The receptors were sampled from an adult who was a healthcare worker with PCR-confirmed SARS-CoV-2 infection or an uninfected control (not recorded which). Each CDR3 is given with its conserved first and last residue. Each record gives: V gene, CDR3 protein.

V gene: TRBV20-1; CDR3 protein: CSASRGQETQYF
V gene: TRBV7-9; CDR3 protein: CASSPGVTQTKNIQYF
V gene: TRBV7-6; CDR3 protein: CASSPLASGRALDVGELFF
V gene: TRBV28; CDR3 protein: CASSFPGRRLTDTQYF
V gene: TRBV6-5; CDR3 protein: CASTRRGAYEQYF
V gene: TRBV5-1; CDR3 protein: CASSPGQGFGYTF
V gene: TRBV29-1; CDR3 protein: CSVEDLRGLAEETQYF
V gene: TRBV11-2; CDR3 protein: CASSRGGWTSGTLTDTQYF
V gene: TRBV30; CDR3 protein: CAWSGLAGAYTDTQYF
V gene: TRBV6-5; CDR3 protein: CASSYLYTQYF
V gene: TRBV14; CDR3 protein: CASSQMRTGATNTGELFF
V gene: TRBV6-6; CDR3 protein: CASSYDGGISTDTQYF
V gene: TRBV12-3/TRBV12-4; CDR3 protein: CASNPSRYNEQFF
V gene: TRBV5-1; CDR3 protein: CASSSQGGQLNEQFF
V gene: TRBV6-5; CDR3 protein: CASSYGDSNQPQHF
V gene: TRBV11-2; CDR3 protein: CASSSGPQGALAKNIQYF
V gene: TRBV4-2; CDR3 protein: CASSQGGTANYEQYF
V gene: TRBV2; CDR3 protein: CASSGWAGGPEAFF
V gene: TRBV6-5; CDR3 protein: CASRQGGDQPQHF
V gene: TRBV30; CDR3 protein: CAWSHRATNVLTF
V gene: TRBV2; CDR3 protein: CASRPGGRTGNNEQFF
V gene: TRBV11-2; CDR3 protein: CASSLGQVRYEQYF